This T cell receptor beta chain was recorded in a study of siplizumab effects on memory and regulatory T cells. Study-wide points: Naive T cells were seen as more diverse than memory cells and as major alloresponse contributors.

CDR3 size: 12 residues. V shed 5 bases and J shed 0 bases, with 4 bases lying between them. Germline V gives CDR1 LNHDA, CDR2 SQIVND (reference sequence). With respect to this clone: The antigen is not known.

The method was immunoSEQ multiplex PCR; TCRdb's version includes in-frame clones alone and lacks a portion of them. The sample shows 90,000 to 140,000 clones, approximately 94% of them seen only once. The material sequenced was CD4+ T cells sorted from blood. The rearrangement links TRBV19 to TRBJ1-2; D is uncertain. This TCR was sampled from a human donor in good health. DNA for the CDR3: TGTGCCAGTAGTCAGGCTAACTATGGCTACACCTTC. Its protein product is CASSQANYGYTF.